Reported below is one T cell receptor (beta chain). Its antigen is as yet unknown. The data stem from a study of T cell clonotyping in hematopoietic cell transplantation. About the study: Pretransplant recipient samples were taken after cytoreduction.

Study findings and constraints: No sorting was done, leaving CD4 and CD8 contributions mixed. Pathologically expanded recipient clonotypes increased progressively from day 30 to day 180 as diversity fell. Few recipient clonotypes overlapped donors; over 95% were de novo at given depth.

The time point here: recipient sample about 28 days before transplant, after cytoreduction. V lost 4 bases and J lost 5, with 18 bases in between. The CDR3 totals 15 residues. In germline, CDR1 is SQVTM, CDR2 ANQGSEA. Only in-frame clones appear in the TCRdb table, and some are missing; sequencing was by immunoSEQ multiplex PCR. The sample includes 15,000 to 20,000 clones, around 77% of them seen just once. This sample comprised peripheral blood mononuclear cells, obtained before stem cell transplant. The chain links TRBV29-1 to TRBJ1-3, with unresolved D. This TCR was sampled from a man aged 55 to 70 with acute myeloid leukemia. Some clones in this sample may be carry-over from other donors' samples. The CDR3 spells CSVGGDHLGRNTIYF. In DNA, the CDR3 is TGCAGCGTTGGCGGGGATCACCTGGGCCGAAACACCATATATTTT.